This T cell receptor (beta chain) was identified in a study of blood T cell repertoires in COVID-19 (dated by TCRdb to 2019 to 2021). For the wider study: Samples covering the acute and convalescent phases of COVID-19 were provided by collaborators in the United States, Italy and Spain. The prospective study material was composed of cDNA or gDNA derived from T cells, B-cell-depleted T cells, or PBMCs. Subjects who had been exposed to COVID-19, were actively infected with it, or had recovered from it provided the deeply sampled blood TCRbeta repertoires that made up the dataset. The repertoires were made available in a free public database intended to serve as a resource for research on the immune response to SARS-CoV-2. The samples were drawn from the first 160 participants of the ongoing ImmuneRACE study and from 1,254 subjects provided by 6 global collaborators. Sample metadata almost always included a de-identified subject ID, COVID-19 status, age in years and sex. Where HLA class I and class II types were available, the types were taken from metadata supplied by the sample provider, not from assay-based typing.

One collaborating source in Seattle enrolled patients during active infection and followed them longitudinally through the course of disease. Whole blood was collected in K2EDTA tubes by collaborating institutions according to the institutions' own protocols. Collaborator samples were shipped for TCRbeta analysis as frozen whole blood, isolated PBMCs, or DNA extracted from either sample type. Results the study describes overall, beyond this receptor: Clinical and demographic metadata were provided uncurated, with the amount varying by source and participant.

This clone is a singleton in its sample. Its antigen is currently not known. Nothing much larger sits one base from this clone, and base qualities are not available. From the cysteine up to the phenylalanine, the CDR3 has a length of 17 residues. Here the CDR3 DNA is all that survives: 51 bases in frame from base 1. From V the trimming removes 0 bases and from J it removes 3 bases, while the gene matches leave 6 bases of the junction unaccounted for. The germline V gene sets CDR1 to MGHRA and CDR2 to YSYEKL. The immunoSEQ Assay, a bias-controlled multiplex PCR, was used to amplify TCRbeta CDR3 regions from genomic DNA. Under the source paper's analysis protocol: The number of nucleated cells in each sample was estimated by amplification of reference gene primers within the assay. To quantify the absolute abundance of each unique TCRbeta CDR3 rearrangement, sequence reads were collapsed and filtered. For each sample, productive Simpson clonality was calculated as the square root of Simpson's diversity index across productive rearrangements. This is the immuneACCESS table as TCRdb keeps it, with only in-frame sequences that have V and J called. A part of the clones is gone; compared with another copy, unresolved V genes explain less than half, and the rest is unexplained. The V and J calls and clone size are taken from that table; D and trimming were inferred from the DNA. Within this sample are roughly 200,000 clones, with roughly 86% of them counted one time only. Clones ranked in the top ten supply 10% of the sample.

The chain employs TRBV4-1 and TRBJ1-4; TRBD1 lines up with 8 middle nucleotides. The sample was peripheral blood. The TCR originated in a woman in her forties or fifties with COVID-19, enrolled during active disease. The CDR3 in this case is CASSQDQGARANEKLFF. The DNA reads TGCGCCAGCAGCCAAGATCAGGGGGCGAGGGCTAATGAAAAACTGTTTTTT.